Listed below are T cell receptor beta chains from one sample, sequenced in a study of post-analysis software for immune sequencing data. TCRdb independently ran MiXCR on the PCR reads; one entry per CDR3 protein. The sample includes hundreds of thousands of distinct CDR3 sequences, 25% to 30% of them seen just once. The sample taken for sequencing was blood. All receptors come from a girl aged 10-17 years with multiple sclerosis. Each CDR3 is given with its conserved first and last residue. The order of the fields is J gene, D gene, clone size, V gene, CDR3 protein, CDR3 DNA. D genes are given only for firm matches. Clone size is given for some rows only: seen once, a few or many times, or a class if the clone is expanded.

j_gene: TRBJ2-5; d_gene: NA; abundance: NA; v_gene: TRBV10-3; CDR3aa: CAISESDSTRETQYF; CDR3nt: TGTGCCATCAGTGAGAGCGACAGCACCCGAGAGACCCAGTACTTC
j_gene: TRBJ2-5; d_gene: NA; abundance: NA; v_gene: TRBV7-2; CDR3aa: CASSLESMGGGETQYF; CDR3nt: TGTGCCAGCAGCTTAGAGTCTATGGGGGGTGGCGAGACCCAGTACTTC
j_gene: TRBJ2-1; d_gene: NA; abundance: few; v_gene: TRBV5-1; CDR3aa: CASSPQGHGNEQFF; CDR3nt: TGCGCCAGCAGCCCCCAGGGGCACGGCAATGAGCAGTTCTTC
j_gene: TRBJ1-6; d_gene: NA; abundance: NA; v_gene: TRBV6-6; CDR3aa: CASSWETRGPSPLHF; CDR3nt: TGTGCCAGCAGTTGGGAGACACGGGGACCGTCACCCCTCCACTTT
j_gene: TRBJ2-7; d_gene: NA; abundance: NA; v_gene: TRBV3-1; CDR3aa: CASSPRVAGEQYF; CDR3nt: TGTGCCAGCAGCCCCAGGGTTGCAGGCGAGCAGTACTTC
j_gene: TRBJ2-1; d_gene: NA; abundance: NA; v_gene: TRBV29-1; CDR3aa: CSVSVDEQFF; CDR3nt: TGCAGCGTTAGCGTTGATGAGCAGTTCTTC
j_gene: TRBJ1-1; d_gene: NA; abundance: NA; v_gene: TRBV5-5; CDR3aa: CASSLALAEAFF; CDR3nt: TGTGCCAGCAGCTTGGCCTTGGCTGAAGCTTTCTTT
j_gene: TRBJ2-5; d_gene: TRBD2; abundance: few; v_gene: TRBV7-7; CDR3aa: CASSQLTAGGPETQYF; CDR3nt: TGTGCTAGCAGCCAGCTTACAGCGGGGGGGCCAGAGACCCAGTACTTC
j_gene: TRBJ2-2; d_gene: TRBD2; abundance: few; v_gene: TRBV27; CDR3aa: CAQRTSGRAGDTGELFF; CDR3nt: TGTGCCCAGAGGACTAGCGGGAGGGCGGGAGACACCGGGGAGCTGTTTTTT
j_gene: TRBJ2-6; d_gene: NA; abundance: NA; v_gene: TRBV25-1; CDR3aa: CASIHPGANVLTF; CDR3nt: TGTGCCAGCATTCACCCTGGGGCCAACGTCCTGACTTTC
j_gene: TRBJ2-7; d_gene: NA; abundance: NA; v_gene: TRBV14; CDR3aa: CASSQGGGGSYEQYF; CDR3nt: TGTGCCAGCAGCCAAGGCGGAGGTGGATCCTACGAGCAGTACTTC
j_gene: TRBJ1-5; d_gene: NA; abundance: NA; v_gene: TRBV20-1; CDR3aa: CSASQGSGQPQHF; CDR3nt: TGCAGTGCTTCACAGGGATCTGGTCAGCCCCAGCATTTT
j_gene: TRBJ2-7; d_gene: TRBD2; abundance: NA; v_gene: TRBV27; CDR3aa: CASSLGTSVVGQYF; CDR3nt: TGTGCCAGCAGTTTGGGGACTAGCGTGGTAGGGCAGTACTTC
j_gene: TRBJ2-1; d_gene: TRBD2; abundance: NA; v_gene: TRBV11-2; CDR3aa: CASSLDVWQGEREAYNEQFF; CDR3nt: TGTGCCAGCAGCTTAGATGTCTGGCAGGGTGAGCGGGAGGCCTACAATGAGCAGTTCTTC
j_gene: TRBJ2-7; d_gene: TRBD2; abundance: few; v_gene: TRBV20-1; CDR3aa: CSAKDGTSGSYEQYF; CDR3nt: TGCAGTGCTAAAGACGGGACTAGCGGGAGCTACGAGCAGTACTTC
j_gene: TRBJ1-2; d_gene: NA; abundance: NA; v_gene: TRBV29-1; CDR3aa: CSAGTGLTYGCTF; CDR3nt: NA
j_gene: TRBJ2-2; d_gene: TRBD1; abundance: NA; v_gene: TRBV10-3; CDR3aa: CAISEGQVSGELFF; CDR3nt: TGTGCCATCAGTGAGGGACAGGTATCCGGGGAGCTGTTTTTT
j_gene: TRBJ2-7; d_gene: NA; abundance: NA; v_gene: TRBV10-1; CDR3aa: CASSESILSGDLYEQYF; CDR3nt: TGCGCCAGCAGTGAGTCGATTTTATCGGGGGATCTCTACGAGCAGTACTTC
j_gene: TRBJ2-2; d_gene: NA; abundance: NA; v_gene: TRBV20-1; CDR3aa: CSAGRSPNTGELFF; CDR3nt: TGCAGTGCCGGGCGGTCCCCAAACACCGGGGAGCTGTTTTTT
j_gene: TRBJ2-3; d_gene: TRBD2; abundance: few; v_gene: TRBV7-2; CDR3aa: CTSSFAGVVQDTQYF; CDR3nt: TGTACCAGCAGCTTCGCGGGAGTGGTTCAAGATACGCAGTATTTT
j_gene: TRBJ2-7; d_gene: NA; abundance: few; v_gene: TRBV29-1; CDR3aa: CSVRAGPRGEQYF; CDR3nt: TGCAGCGTTCGGGCGGGGCCAAGGGGGGAGCAGTACTTC
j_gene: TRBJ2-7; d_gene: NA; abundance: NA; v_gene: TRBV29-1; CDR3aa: CSVAGPGTQQVEAQYF; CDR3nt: TGCAGCGTCGCTGGACCCGGGACCCAGCAAGTAGAGGCCCAGTACTTC
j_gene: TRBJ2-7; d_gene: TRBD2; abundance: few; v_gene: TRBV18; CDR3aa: CASSPPRLGTSGRSSEQYF; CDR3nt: TGTGCCAGCTCACCACCGCGACTCGGGACTAGCGGGAGGTCTTCCGAGCAGTACTTC
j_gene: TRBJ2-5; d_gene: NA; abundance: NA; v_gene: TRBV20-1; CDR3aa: CSARTGQSGETQYF; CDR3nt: TGCAGTGCGAGGACGGGCCAATCTGGAGAGACCCAGTACTTC
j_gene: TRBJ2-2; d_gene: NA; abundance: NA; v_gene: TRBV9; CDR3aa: CASSVGGANTGELFF; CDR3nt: TGTGCCAGCAGCGTAGGGGGGGCGAACACCGGGGAGCTGTTTTTT
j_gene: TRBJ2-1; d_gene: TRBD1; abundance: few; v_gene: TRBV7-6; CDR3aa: CASSLLGQANYNEQFF; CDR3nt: TGTGCCAGCAGCCTTTTGGGACAGGCGAACTACAATGAGCAGTTCTTC
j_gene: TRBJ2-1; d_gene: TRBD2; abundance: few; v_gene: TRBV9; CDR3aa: CASSVAHRTSGSYNEQFF; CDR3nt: TGTGCCAGCAGCGTAGCCCACAGGACTAGCGGATCCTACAATGAGCAGTTCTTC
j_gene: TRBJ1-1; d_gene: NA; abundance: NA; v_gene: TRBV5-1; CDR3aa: CASSLSLENTEAFF; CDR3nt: TGCGCCAGCAGCTTGAGTCTGGAGAACACTGAAGCTTTCTTT
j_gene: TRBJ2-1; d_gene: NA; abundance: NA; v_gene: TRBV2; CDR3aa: CASSEGSFNEQFF; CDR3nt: TGTGCCAGCAGTGAGGGTAGCTTCAATGAGCAGTTCTTC
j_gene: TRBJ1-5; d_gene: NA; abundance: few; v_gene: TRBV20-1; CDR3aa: CSASGPPYSNQPQHF; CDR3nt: TGCAGTGCTAGTGGGCCACCGTATAGCAATCAGCCCCAGCATTTT
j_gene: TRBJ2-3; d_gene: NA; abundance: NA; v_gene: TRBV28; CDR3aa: CASNLPGTADTQYF; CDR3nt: TGTGCCAGCAATTTACCTGGGACGGCAGATACGCAGTATTTT
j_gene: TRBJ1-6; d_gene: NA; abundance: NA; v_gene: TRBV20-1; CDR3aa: CSAKSDGARYNSPLHF; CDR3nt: TGCAGTGCCAAGAGCGATGGGGCCCGATATAATTCACCCCTCCACTTT
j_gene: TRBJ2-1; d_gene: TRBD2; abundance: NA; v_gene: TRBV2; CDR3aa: CASSEAWWGGSDEQFF; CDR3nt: TGTGCCAGCAGTGAAGCTTGGTGGGGGGGATCCGATGAGCAGTTCTTC
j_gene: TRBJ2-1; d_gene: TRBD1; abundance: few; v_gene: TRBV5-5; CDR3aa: CASSFKRLTGTVNNEQFF; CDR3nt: TGTGCCAGCAGCTTCAAGCGGTTAACCGGGACAGTTAACAATGAGCAGTTCTTC
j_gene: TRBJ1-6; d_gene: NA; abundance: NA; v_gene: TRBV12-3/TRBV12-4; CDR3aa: CASSFTGGGSNSPLHF; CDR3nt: TGTGCCAGCAGTTTTACAGGCGGGGGTTCTAATTCACCCCTCCACTTT
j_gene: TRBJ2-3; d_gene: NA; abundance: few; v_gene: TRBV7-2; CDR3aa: CASSKNRVGDTQYF; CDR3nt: TGTGCCAGCAGCAAGAACAGGGTAGGAGATACGCAGTATTTT
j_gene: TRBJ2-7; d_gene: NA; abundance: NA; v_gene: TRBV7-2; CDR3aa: CASSLARGGVYEQYF; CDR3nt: TGTGCCAGCAGCTTAGCTAGGGGGGGGGTCTACGAGCAGTACTTC
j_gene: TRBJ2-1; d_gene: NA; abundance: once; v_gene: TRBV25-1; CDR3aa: CASSVRTGSYNEQFF; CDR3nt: TGTGCCAGCAGTGTGAGGACGGGCTCCTACAATGAGCAGTTCTTC
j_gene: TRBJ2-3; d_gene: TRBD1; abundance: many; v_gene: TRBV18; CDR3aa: CASSPLFPGQGADTQYF; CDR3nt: TGTGCCAGCTCACCATTGTTCCCCGGACAGGGAGCGGATACGCAGTATTTT
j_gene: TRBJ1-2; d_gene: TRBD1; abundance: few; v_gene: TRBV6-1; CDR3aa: CASSPGGTGLYGYTF; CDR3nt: TGTGCCAGCAGCCCGGGGGGGACAGGACTCTATGGCTACACCTTC